The clone carrying this T cell receptor (beta chain) was seen more than once but under ten times. The antigen remains unidentified. V was trimmed by 3 bases and J by 13 bases, leaving 12 bases between them. Germline lookup yields CDR1 SQVTM and CDR2 ANQGSEA. The CDR3 is 11 residues long. This record belongs to a study of cytomegalovirus exposure and HLA in healthy donors. Notes on the study in general: 16,951 TCR beta sequences were associated with HLA alleles at 0.05 false discovery rate in a later analysis. With later analysis, a missense DCLRE1C variant became linked to TCR beta V- and J-gene trimming. Across HLA loci, a later analysis found differing TCR association rates, with DRB1 most and HLA-C fewest. About 150 TCR beta chains were listed as cytomegalovirus-associated.

The PCR contained 60 Vbeta and 13 Jbeta primers. Clones were sequenced by immunoSEQ multiplex PCR, and TCRdb holds only the in-frame ones, with some missing. The data show fewer than 150,000 clones, around 77% seen once. Input material: PBMCs. The chain links TRBV29-1 to TRBJ1-4; D gene ambiguous. This TCR was sampled from a man aged 30 to 39 in good health and CMV-seronegative. In DNA, the CDR3 is TGCAGCGTTGAGGTCCAACTTCTACTGTTTTTT. It yields the protein CSVEVQLLLFF.